A selection of T cell receptor beta chains follows, all from one sample in a study of shared clonotypes between healthy human individuals. Only in-frame clones appear in the TCRdb table, and some are missing; sequencing was by immunoSEQ multiplex PCR. The sample shows fewer than 150,000 clones, about two thirds of them seen only once. The material sequenced was memory CD8+ T cells sorted from blood. Every receptor here comes from a woman under 40 in good health. Each CDR3 is given with its conserved first and last residue.

v_gene,CDR3aa
TRBV25-1,CASSGGGAYEQYF
TRBV9,CASSVDGTSYYEQYF
TRBV25-1,CASAAVGDQADTQYF
TRBV21-1,CASSKVPAGEPTDTQYF
TRBV9,CASSVQKTVPTGYEQYF
TRBV6-4,CASSDGDGQNTGELFF
TRBV9,CASSAGTNF
TRBV25-1,CASSEQDASSGANVLTF
TRBV5-4,CASSPVPRGWGDTDTQYF
TRBV4-2,CASSPGEEYETQYF
TRBV2,CASSEGRASNQPQHF
TRBV5-4,CASSQDGEATDTQYF
TRBV28,CASSRNQPQHF
TRBV19,CASSEDPRARNYYGYTF
TRBV27,CASSLGLGTGANEQYF
TRBV27,CASSLARLVNHEQYF
TRBV5-1,CASSFGPERGKLFF
TRBV6-4,CASSDAQYF
TRBV29-1,CSAAGLYSYEQYF
TRBV13,CASSRNPGSDTQYF
TRBV27,CASSPSQGAVNEQFF
TRBV28,CASSPTILEGGGYTF
TRBV19,CASSLRGQVTYGYTF
TRBV7-6,CASSLQGPYNEQFF